A selection of T cell receptor beta chains follows, all from one sample in a study of shared clonotypes between healthy human individuals. Only in-frame clones appear in the TCRdb table, and some are missing; sequencing was by immunoSEQ multiplex PCR. The sample includes over a million clones, roughly 95% of them seen just once. The source material was naive CD4+ T cells sorted from blood. These receptors were obtained from a man aged 25 to 40 in good health. Each CDR3 is given with its conserved first and last residue. D genes are given only for firm matches. Only some rows state a clone size, as once, few, many or a class for expanded clones.

d_gene	abundance	v_gene	j_gene	len	CDR3nt	CDR3aa
.	once	TRBV9	TRBJ2-4	15	TGTGCCAGCAGCGTCGGGGGACTAGCCAAAAACATTCAGTACTTC	CASSVGGLAKNIQYF
TRBD1	.	TRBV10-3	TRBJ1-5	18	TGTGCCATCAGTGGAGGGACAGGGGTAAGGGACGGCAATCAGCCCCAGCATTTT	CAISGGTGVRDGNQPQHF
TRBD2	.	TRBV5-5	TRBJ2-3	16	TGTGCCAGCAGCTTTACTAGCGTAACTAGCACAGATACGCAGTATTTT	CASSFTSVTSTDTQYF
TRBD2	.	TRBV5-1	TRBJ2-1	17	TGCGCCAGCAGCGCTCTTTTCACTAGCGGGCGAGTTGATGAGCAGTTCTTC	CASSALFTSGRVDEQFF
.	.	TRBV29-1	TRBJ2-4	17	TGCAGCGTTGTAGTGGTTGGGGCCGGGACACTCAAAAACATTCAGTACTTC	CSVVVVGAGTLKNIQYF
TRBD1	.	TRBV5-1	TRBJ1-1	13	TGCGCCAGCAGGATAACAGGGGACACTGAAGCTTTCTTT	CASRITGDTEAFF
.	.	TRBV7-8	TRBJ1-3	13	TGTGCCAGCAGCTTAGCGGGGGGAAACACCATATATTTT	CASSLAGGNTIYF
.	once	TRBV6-1	TRBJ1-6	14	TGTGCCAGCAGTGTCGGGGTTATAAATTCACCCCTCCACTTT	CASSVGVINSPLHF
.	.	TRBV28	TRBJ1-5	16	TGTGCCAGCAGTCCCCCAGGGTACCGGGGCAATCAGCCCCAGCATTTT	CASSPPGYRGNQPQHF
TRBD1	once	TRBV11-3	TRBJ2-1	16	TGTGCCAGCAGTTACCAGGGGGCAAGAACTTGGAATGAGCAGTTCTTC	CASSYQGARTWNEQFF
.	.	TRBV28	TRBJ2-7	15	TGTGCCAGCAGTCCATTGGGCGGACCTTCCTACGAGCAGTACTTC	CASSPLGGPSYEQYF
.	.	TRBV19	TRBJ2-2	16	TGTGCCAGCCGATTGGGGGCACCTGGTGAGACCGGGGAGCTGTTTTTT	CASRLGAPGETGELFF
.	.	TRBV6-5	TRBJ2-7	14	TGTGCCAGCAGCCAGGGGAGCCTAAACTACGAGCAGTACTTC	CASSQGSLNYEQYF
.	.	TRBV7-7	TRBJ2-1	13	TGTGCCAGCAGCTTAGTACAGACCGGGGAGCAGTTCTTC	CASSLVQTGEQFF
TRBD1	.	TRBV18	TRBJ1-4	15	TGTGCCAGCTCCCGGACAGGGAGTAAAGGTGAAAAACTGTTTTTT	CASSRTGSKGEKLFF
TRBD2	.	TRBV2	TRBJ2-7	11	TGTGCCAGCAGTATGGGGGGGGAGCAGTACTTC	CASSMGGEQYF
TRBD2	.	TRBV14	TRBJ2-7	20	TGTGCCAGCAGCCAAGATTTCGCCGGGACTAGCGGGAGGAAAATCTACGAGCAGTACTTC	CASSQDFAGTSGRKIYEQYF
.	.	TRBV5-4	TRBJ2-1	17	TGTGCCAGCAGCGATTCCTTCGCTAGCAGAACCTACAATGAGCAGTTCTTC	CASSDSFASRTYNEQFF
.	.	TRBV28	TRBJ1-1	13	TGTGCCAGCAGTTTGCAGAAGCCCCATGAAGCTTTCTTT	CASSLQKPHEAFF
TRBD2	.	TRBV7-9	TRBJ2-2	17	TGTGCCAGCAGCCCCATTACTAGCGGAAGGAACACCGGGGAGCTGTTTTTT	CASSPITSGRNTGELFF
.	.	TRBV2	TRBJ2-2	15	TGTGCCAGCAGCGTAGGGGGTTCGGACACCGGGGAGCTGTTTTTT	CASSVGGSDTGELFF
TRBD2	.	TRBV18	TRBJ2-1	16	TGTGCCAGCTCACCATTAGCGGGGAGCTCCTACAATGAGCAGTTCTTC	CASSPLAGSSYNEQFF
.	few	TRBV23-1	TRBJ2-2	13	TGCGCCAGCCTCCGACCCGGCCCCGGGGAGCTGTTTTTT	CASLRPGPGELFF
.	.	TRBV4-1	TRBJ2-5	16	TGCGCCAGCAGCCAACCCGGCAGGGAGTTGCAAGAGACCCAGTACTTC	CASSQPGRELQETQYF
.	.	TRBV10-3	TRBJ1-4	14	TGTGCCATCAGTGTGGGGCCCGAAGGGGAAAAACTGTTTTTT	CAISVGPEGEKLFF
.	.	TRBV19	TRBJ1-1	14	TGTGCCAGTAGTGTTTGGGGGCTGGACACTGAAGCTTTCTTT	CASSVWGLDTEAFF
TRBD1	.	TRBV5-4	TRBJ1-4	16	TGTGCCAGCAGCTTTGAGGGGGCTCGAACTAATGAAAAACTGTTTTTT	CASSFEGARTNEKLFF
.	.	TRBV6-6	TRBJ2-2	14	TGTGCCAGCAGTTACGGGGGAGACACCGGGGAGCTGTTTTTT	CASSYGGDTGELFF
TRBD1	.	TRBV29-1	TRBJ1-5	11	TGCAGCGCCCAGGGGGGTGGGCCCCAGCATTTT	CSAQGGGPQHF
TRBD2	.	TRBV6-1	TRBJ2-7	18	TGTGCCAGCAGTGAAGGGTGGCTAGCGGGAGAGACCCCGTACGAGCAGTACTTC	CASSEGWLAGETPYEQYF
TRBD2	few	TRBV6-5	TRBJ2-7	15	TGTGCCAGCAGCCCACTAGCGGGGGGGGGCTACGAGCAGTACTTC	CASSPLAGGGYEQYF
.	.	TRBV6-6	TRBJ1-1	13	TGTGCCAGCAGCTCCGGGGGGTACACTGAAGCTTTCTTT	CASSSGGYTEAFF
TRBD1	.	TRBV29-1	TRBJ2-7	11	TGCAGCCACGGGACAGCCTACGAGCAGTACTTC	CSHGTAYEQYF
.	once	TRBV25-1	TRBJ2-7	16	TGTGCCAGCAGTGAAGCCCCAGGAGAGGGATCCTACGAGCAGTACTTC	CASSEAPGEGSYEQYF
.	.	TRBV2	TRBJ2-7	15	TGTGTCAGCAGAGGGAGGACAAGGAGCTCCTACGAGCAGTACTTC	CVSRGRTRSSYEQYF
TRBD2	.	TRBV29-1	TRBJ2-7	14	TGCAGCGTTGTGGGGACTAGCGGGGTCTACGAGCAGTACTTC	CSVVGTSGVYEQYF
.	.	TRBV2	TRBJ1-5	13	TGTGCCAGCAATTCAGGGTACAATCAGCCCCAGCATTTT	CASNSGYNQPQHF
.	.	TRBV7-2	TRBJ2-5	14	TGTGCCAGCAGGCTGACTGCCGTACAAGAGACCCAGTACTTC	CASRLTAVQETQYF
TRBD1	.	TRBV11-2	TRBJ2-4	16	TGTGCCAGCAGCCGAGGACAGGTACTAGCCAAAAACATTCAGTACTTC	CASSRGQVLAKNIQYF
.	.	TRBV9	TRBJ1-2	15	TGTGCCAGCAGCGTAGAGGCAGGCGGTGACTATGGCTACACCTTC	CASSVEAGGDYGYTF
.	.	TRBV28	TRBJ2-2	11	TGTGCCAGCAGAGAAGGCAGAGAGCTGTTTTTT	CASREGRELFF
TRBD1	.	TRBV5-5	TRBJ1-5	16	TGTGCCAGCAGCCCTCCCCCCGGACAGGCTAATCAGCCCCAGCATTTT	CASSPPPGQANQPQHF
TRBD1	.	TRBV18	TRBJ2-2	13	TGTGCCAGCTCACCGACAGGGGCCGGGGAGCTGTTTTTT	CASSPTGAGELFF
TRBD1	few	TRBV6-1	TRBJ2-7	14	TGTGCCAGCAGTGAAAATCAGGGGGCCCACGAGCAGTACTTC	CASSENQGAHEQYF
.	.	TRBV29-1	TRBJ1-1	13	TGCAGCGTCGGGACTCCGGCAGGCACTGAAGCTTTCTTT	CSVGTPAGTEAFF
.	once	TRBV12-5	TRBJ1-2	15	TGTGCTAGTGGTTTGACACAGGGATTTCGAGTAGACTACACCTTC	CASGLTQGFRVDYTF
.	.	TRBV6-6	TRBJ1-5	14	TGTGCCAGCAGTTACTCGGACCGTCAGTGGCCCCAGCATTTT	CASSYSDRQWPQHF
TRBD1	.	TRBV5-1	TRBJ1-5	13	TGCGCCAGCAGCCGGGACAGAAATCAGCCCCAGCATTTT	CASSRDRNQPQHF
.	.	TRBV7-2	TRBJ2-7	13	TGTGCCAGCAGCCCAGGACAGAGATACGAGCAGTACTTC	CASSPGQRYEQYF
.	.	TRBV18	TRBJ1-1	15	TGTGCCAGCTCACCGAGCAGAGCGGAGAACACTGAAGCTTTCTTT	CASSPSRAENTEAFF
TRBD2	.	TRBV2	TRBJ2-1	15	TGTGCCAGCAGGAAAGGACTAGCGGGAGACAATGAGCAGTTCTTC	CASRKGLAGDNEQFF
.	once	TRBV29-1	TRBJ2-4	14	TGCAGCGTTGTTCAGAAACTAGCCAAAAACATTCAGTACTTC	CSVVQKLAKNIQYF